The T cell receptor beta chain described here comes from a study of CD8+CD57+ T cells in acquired aplastic anemia. Profiles of TCR beta VDJ and CDR3 were generated from a genomic DNA template. TCRdb independently ran MiXCR on the reads; one entry per CDR3 protein. The sample lists about 190,000 distinct CDR3 sequences, approximately 50% seen once, with 9.7% in the top ten. Patients sequenced had flow cytometry evidence of CD8+CD57+ cell expansion. Patients had received no therapy at the time of blood sampling. The CDR3 consists of 13 residues. Deletions cut 3 bases from V and 2 bases from J, with 8 bases between. From germline, CDR1 is SGHRS and CDR2 YFSETQ. The study, taken as a whole, reports: In CD8+ cells, Simpson's diversity showed no significant difference between patients and controls.

This clonotype was seen at least ten times. Antigen: not known. The clonotype was recovered from a human donor with aplastic anemia. Sequenced material: sorted CD4+, CD8+, or CD8+CD57+ T cells (not recorded which) from PBMCs. The gene calls are TRBV5-1 and TRBJ1-2; no clear D gene. The CDR3 bases are TGCGCCAGCAGCTCCACCAGGAACTATGGCTACACCTTC. This gives the protein CASSSTRNYGYTF.